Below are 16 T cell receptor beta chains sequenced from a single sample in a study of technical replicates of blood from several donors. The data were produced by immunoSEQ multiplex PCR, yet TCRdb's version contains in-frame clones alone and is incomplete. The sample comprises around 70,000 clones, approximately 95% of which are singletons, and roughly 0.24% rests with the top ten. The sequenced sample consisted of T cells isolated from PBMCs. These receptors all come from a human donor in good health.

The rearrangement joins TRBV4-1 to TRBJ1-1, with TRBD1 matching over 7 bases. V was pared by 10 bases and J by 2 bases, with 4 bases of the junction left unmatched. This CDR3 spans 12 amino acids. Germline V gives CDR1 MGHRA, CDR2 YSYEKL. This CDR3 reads CATGGLNTEAFF. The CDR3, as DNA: TGCGCCACAGGGGGGCTCAACACTGAAGCTTTCTTT.

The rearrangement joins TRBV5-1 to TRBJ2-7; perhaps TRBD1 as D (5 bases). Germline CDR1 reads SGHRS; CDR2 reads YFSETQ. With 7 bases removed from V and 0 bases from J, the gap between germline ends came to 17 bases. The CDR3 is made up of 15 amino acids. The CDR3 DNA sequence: TGCGCCAGCCGCGCCCAGATCGACAGCTCCTACGAGCAGTACTTC. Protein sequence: CASRAQIDSSYEQYF.

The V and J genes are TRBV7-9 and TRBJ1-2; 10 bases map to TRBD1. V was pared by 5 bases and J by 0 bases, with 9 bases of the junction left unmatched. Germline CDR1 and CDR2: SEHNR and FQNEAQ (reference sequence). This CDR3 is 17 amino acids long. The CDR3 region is CASSPEWTGGPNYGYTF. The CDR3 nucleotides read TGTGCCAGCAGCCCAGAGTGGACAGGGGGACCTAACTATGGCTACACCTTC.

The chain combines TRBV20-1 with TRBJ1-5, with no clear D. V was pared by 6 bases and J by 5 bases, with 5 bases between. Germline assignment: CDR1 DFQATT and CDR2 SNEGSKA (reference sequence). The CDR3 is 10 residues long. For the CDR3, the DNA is TGCAGTGCCAGTTATCAGCCCCAGCATTTT. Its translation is CSASYQPQHF.

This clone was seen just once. The CDR3 loop is CASSASPGQWNEKLFF. The CDR3 coding sequence is TGTGCCAGCAGCGCCTCCCCGGGACAGTGGAATGAAAAACTGTTTTTT. The J gene is TRBJ1-4, the V gene TRBV9; 7 bases agree with TRBD1. The junction had 10 bases not matched to a gene; V was cut back by 3 bases and J by 5 bases. This CDR3 region has 16 residues. CDR1 and CDR2 from the germline V gene are SGDLS and YYNGEE.

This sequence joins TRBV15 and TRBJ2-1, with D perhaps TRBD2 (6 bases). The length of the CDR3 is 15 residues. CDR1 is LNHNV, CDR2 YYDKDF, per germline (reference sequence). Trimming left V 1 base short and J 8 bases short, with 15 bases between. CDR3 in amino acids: CATSRAAGSDYEQFF. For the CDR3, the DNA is TGTGCCACCAGCAGAGCGGCGGGAAGTGATTATGAGCAGTTCTTC.

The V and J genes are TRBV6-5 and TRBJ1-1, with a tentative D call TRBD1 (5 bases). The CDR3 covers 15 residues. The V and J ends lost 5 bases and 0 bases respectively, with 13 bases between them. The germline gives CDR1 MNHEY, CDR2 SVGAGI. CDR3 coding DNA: TGTGCCAGCAGTCCGCCGACAGTATTGAACACTGAAGCTTTCTTT. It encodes CASSPPTVLNTEAFF.

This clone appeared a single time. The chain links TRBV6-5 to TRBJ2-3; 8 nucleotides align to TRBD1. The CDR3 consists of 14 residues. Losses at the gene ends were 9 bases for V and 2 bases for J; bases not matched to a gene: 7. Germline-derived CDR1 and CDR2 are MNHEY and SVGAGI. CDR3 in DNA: TGTGCCAGTCAGCAGGGGGCTAACACAGATACGCAGTATTTT. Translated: CASQQGANTDTQYF.

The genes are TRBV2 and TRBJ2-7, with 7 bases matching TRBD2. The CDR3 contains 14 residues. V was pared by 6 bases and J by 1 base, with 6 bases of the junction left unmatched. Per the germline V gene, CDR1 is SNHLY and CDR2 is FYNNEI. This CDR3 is CASRGGVGSYEQYF. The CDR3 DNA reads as TGTGCCAGCAGGGGGGGGGTTGGATCCTACGAGCAGTACTTC.

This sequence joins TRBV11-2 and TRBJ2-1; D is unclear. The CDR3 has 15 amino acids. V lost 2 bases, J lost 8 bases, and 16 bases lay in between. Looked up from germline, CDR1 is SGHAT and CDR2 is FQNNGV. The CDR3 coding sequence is TGTGCCAGCAGCTTAAACGGCTTCACGGCGGATGAGCAGTTCTTC. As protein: CASSLNGFTADEQFF.

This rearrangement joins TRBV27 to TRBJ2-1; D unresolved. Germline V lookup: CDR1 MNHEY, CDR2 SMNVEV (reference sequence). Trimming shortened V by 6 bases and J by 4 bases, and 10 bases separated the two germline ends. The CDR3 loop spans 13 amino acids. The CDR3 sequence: CASSLPPYNEQFF. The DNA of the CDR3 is TGTGCCAGCAGCTTACCCCCATACAATGAGCAGTTCTTC.

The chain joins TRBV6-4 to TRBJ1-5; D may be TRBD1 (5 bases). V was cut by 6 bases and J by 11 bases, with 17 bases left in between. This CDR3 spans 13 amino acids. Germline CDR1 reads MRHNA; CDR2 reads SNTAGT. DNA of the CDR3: TGTGCCAGCAGCGAAGACAGATTCGCGTCCCAGCATTTT. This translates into CASSEDRFASQHF.

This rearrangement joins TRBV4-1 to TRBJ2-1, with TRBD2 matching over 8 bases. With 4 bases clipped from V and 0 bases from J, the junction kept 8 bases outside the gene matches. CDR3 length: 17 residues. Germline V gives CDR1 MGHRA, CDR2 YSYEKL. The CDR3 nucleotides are TGCGCCAGCAGCCTCAGCTTTGGGACTAGCTCCTACAATGAGCAGTTCTTC. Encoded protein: CASSLSFGTSSYNEQFF.

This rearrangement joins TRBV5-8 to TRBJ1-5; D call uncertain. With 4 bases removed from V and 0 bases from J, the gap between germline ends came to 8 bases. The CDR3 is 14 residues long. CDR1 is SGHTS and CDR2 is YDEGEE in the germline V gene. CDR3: CASSDYSSNQPQHF. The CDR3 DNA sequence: TGTGCCAGCAGCGACTACAGTAGCAATCAGCCCCAGCATTTT.

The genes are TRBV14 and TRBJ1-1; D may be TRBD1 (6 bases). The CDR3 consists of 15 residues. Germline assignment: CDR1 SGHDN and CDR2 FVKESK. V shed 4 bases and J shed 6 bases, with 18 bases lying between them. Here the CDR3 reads CASSRYRVPSAEAFF. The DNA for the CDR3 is TGTGCCAGCAGCCGCTACAGGGTCCCCTCCGCTGAAGCTTTCTTT.

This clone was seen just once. In nucleotides, the CDR3 is TGTGCCAGTAGGCCCGGACAGGGTGCCTACGAGCAGTACTTC. Translating it yields CASRPGQGAYEQYF. V usage is TRBV19 and J usage is TRBJ2-7; 8 bases are shared with TRBD1. This CDR3 is built from 14 residues. V lost 6 bases to trimming and J lost 2 bases; unmatched junction nucleotides: 6. CDR1 is LNHDA, CDR2 SQIVND, per germline (reference sequence).